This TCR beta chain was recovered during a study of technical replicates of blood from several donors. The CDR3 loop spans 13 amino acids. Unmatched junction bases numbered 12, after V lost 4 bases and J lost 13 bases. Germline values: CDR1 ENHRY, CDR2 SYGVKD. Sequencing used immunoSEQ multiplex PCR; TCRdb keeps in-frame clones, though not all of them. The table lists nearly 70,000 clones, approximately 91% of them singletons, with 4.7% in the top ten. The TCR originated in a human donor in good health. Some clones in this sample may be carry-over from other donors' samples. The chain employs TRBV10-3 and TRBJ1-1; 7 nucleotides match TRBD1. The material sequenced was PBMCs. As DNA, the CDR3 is TGTGCCATCAGTGCCCGGGGGGGGACAGAGGATTTCTTT. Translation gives CAISARGGTEDFF.